The rows below give T cell receptor beta chains drawn from one sample of a study of T cell repertoires in aging, cancer and after chemotherapy. TCRdb fed the multiplex PCR reads into MiXCR, producing one record per CDR3 protein. The sample yields roughly 2,300 distinct CDR3 sequences, 23% seen once. Sequenced material: blood. The receptors here all came from a human donor with a solid tumor. The CDR3 runs from the conserved cysteine through the conserved F or W. The order of the fields is V gene, D gene, CDR3 length, clone size, J gene, CDR3 DNA, CDR3 protein. A D gene is named only where the DNA matches it firmly. Clone size appears in some rows only: once, few, many, or a class for an expanded clone.

v_call: TRBV13; d_call: -; cdr3_length: 16; clone_size: few; j_call: TRBJ1-3; cdr3_nt: TGTGCCAGCAGCTGGATGGGGGGTGACTCTGGAAACACCATATATTTT; cdr3_aa: CASSWMGGDSGNTIYF
v_call: TRBV11-2; d_call: TRBD1; cdr3_length: 15; clone_size: -; j_call: TRBJ2-7; cdr3_nt: TGTGCCAGCAGCTTCGGGACAGGGGGCTCCTACGAGCAGTACTTC; cdr3_aa: CASSFGTGGSYEQYF
v_call: TRBV15; d_call: TRBD1; cdr3_length: 17; clone_size: medium-sized; j_call: TRBJ2-3; cdr3_nt: TGTGCCACCAGCAGAGACGCCGGGACAGGGCCCACAGATACGCAGTATTTT; cdr3_aa: CATSRDAGTGPTDTQYF
v_call: TRBV7-9; d_call: -; cdr3_length: 16; clone_size: -; j_call: TRBJ1-2; cdr3_nt: TGTGCCAGCAGCTTTGGGCGGGTTGGCAGGGCCTATGGCTACACCTTC; cdr3_aa: CASSFGRVGRAYGYTF
v_call: TRBV6-6; d_call: -; cdr3_length: 14; clone_size: few; j_call: TRBJ1-1; cdr3_nt: TGTGCCAGCATAAACGGCTGGGAGAACACTGAAGCTTTCTTT; cdr3_aa: CASINGWENTEAFF
v_call: TRBV12-3/TRBV12-4; d_call: -; cdr3_length: 15; clone_size: few; j_call: TRBJ1-1; cdr3_nt: TGTGCCAGCAGTTTAGGGGGGAGGGCGAGCACTGAAGCTTTCTTT; cdr3_aa: CASSLGGRASTEAFF
v_call: TRBV6-2/TRBV6-3; d_call: -; cdr3_length: 16; clone_size: medium-sized; j_call: TRBJ2-3; cdr3_nt: TGTGCCAGCAGTTACTTTCTAGCCATCAGCACAGATACGCAGTATTTT; cdr3_aa: CASSYFLAISTDTQYF
v_call: TRBV4-2; d_call: -; cdr3_length: 15; clone_size: few; j_call: TRBJ2-1; cdr3_nt: TGTGCCAGCAGCCAAGGCGAGCGGTCCTACAATGAGCAGTTCTTC; cdr3_aa: CASSQGERSYNEQFF
v_call: TRBV6-5; d_call: TRBD1; cdr3_length: 14; clone_size: -; j_call: TRBJ2-1; cdr3_nt: TGTGCCAGCAGGGAGGGACAGGGGGCTGGTGAGCAGTTCTTC; cdr3_aa: CASREGQGAGEQFF
v_call: TRBV4-3; d_call: -; cdr3_length: 15; clone_size: medium-sized; j_call: TRBJ1-6; cdr3_nt: TGCGCCAGCAGCCAAGAACTAAACCGCGCTTCACCCCTCCACTTT; cdr3_aa: CASSQELNRASPLHF
v_call: TRBV6-5; d_call: -; cdr3_length: 13; clone_size: -; j_call: TRBJ2-7; cdr3_nt: TGTGCCAGCAGCTTGGGAGAGGGGCGTCCTTTATACTTC; cdr3_aa: CASSLGEGRPLYF
v_call: TRBV6-5; d_call: -; cdr3_length: 19; clone_size: medium-sized; j_call: TRBJ1-2; cdr3_nt: TGTGCCAGCAGTTACTCGACCCGTGGCGGCAGGCCGTTTAACTATGGCTACACCTTC; cdr3_aa: CASSYSTRGGRPFNYGYTF
v_call: TRBV6-5; d_call: -; cdr3_length: 19; clone_size: medium-sized; j_call: TRBJ2-6; cdr3_nt: TGTGCCAGCAGTTACGGTCGTCAGGGGAAAACTTCTGGGGCCAACGTCCTGACTTTC; cdr3_aa: CASSYGRQGKTSGANVLTF
v_call: TRBV12-3/TRBV12-4; d_call: -; cdr3_length: 15; clone_size: medium-sized; j_call: TRBJ1-6; cdr3_nt: TGTGCCAGCAGTTCGAAGGGATCCTATAATTCACCCCTCCACTTT; cdr3_aa: CASSSKGSYNSPLHF
v_call: TRBV12-3/TRBV12-4; d_call: -; cdr3_length: 13; clone_size: medium-sized; j_call: TRBJ2-7; cdr3_nt: TGTGCCAGCAGTTCTCAGGGAAAGTACGAGCAGTACTTC; cdr3_aa: CASSSQGKYEQYF
v_call: TRBV6-2/TRBV6-3; d_call: TRBD2; cdr3_length: 15; clone_size: medium-sized; j_call: TRBJ2-3; cdr3_nt: TGTGCCAGCAGTTGGAGCGGGGGGGCCCCCGATACGCAGTATTTT; cdr3_aa: CASSWSGGAPDTQYF
v_call: TRBV6-1; d_call: -; cdr3_length: 13; clone_size: medium-sized; j_call: TRBJ1-2; cdr3_nt: TGTGCCAGCAGTGACAGGCCTAACTATGGCTACACCTTC; cdr3_aa: CASSDRPNYGYTF
v_call: TRBV5-1; d_call: -; cdr3_length: 14; clone_size: medium-sized; j_call: TRBJ1-6; cdr3_nt: TGCGCCAGCAGCTTATCCAGGGAAGGTTCACCCCTCCACTTT; cdr3_aa: CASSLSREGSPLHF
v_call: TRBV5-5; d_call: -; cdr3_length: 14; clone_size: -; j_call: TRBJ1-3; cdr3_nt: TGCGCCAGCAGCTTGGAACAGGTTGGAAACACCATATATTTT; cdr3_aa: CASSLEQVGNTIYF
v_call: TRBV6-1; d_call: -; cdr3_length: 14; clone_size: medium-sized; j_call: TRBJ1-1; cdr3_nt: TGTGCCAGCAGGCTAGGGGGGGATCTCACTGAAGCTTTCTTT; cdr3_aa: CASRLGGDLTEAFF
v_call: TRBV4-3; d_call: -; cdr3_length: 18; clone_size: -; j_call: TRBJ2-5; cdr3_nt: TGTGCCAGCAGCCAAGGGTCACTAGGGGGGGGCGGTGAGGAGACCCAGTACTTC; cdr3_aa: CASSQGSLGGGGEETQYF
v_call: TRBV19; d_call: -; cdr3_length: 13; clone_size: medium-sized; j_call: TRBJ1-1; cdr3_nt: TGTGCCAGTAGTATAGGACCGAACACTGAAGCTTTCTTT; cdr3_aa: CASSIGPNTEAFF
v_call: TRBV18; d_call: -; cdr3_length: 13; clone_size: -; j_call: TRBJ1-1; cdr3_nt: TGTGCCAGCTCGGGGGGGCTGAACACTGAAGCTTTCTTT; cdr3_aa: CASSGGLNTEAFF
v_call: TRBV7-2; d_call: -; cdr3_length: 12; clone_size: medium-sized; j_call: TRBJ2-6; cdr3_nt: TGTGCCAGCACTTCGGGGGCCAACGTCCTGACTTTC; cdr3_aa: CASTSGANVLTF
v_call: TRBV6-2/TRBV6-3; d_call: -; cdr3_length: 15; clone_size: medium-sized; j_call: TRBJ1-1; cdr3_nt: TGTGCCAGCAGTTACGGATCAGGGGTGGGCACTGAAGCTTTCTTT; cdr3_aa: CASSYGSGVGTEAFF
v_call: TRBV6-5; d_call: TRBD2; cdr3_length: 17; clone_size: medium-sized; j_call: TRBJ2-1; cdr3_nt: TGTGCCAGCAGTTACGCATCTAGCGGGGGGGCCTACAATGAGCAGTTCTTC; cdr3_aa: CASSYASSGGAYNEQFF
v_call: TRBV6-2/TRBV6-3; d_call: -; cdr3_length: 12; clone_size: -; j_call: TRBJ2-3; cdr3_nt: TGTGTTAGCAGTAACCCCACAGATACGCAGTATTTT; cdr3_aa: CVSSNPTDTQYF
v_call: TRBV5-6; d_call: -; cdr3_length: 15; clone_size: -; j_call: TRBJ1-2; cdr3_nt: TGTGCCAGCAGCTTGGTGGGCAGGGGTAACTATGGCTACACCTTC; cdr3_aa: CASSLVGRGNYGYTF
v_call: TRBV11-1; d_call: -; cdr3_length: 17; clone_size: -; j_call: TRBJ2-4; cdr3_nt: TGTGCCAGCAGCAAAGAAGGAGACGATCTAGCCAAAAACATTCAGTACTTC; cdr3_aa: CASSKEGDDLAKNIQYF
v_call: TRBV6-5; d_call: -; cdr3_length: 14; clone_size: medium-sized; j_call: TRBJ2-1; cdr3_nt: TGTGCCAGCAGTTCTGGCGGGCTCTACAATGAGCAGTTCTTC; cdr3_aa: CASSSGGLYNEQFF
v_call: TRBV6-2/TRBV6-3; d_call: -; cdr3_length: 16; clone_size: medium-sized; j_call: TRBJ1-2; cdr3_nt: TGTGCCAGCAGTGACGGCTTCCACTCGCCTAACTATGGCTACACCTTC; cdr3_aa: CASSDGFHSPNYGYTF
v_call: TRBV19; d_call: TRBD1; cdr3_length: 16; clone_size: -; j_call: TRBJ2-6; cdr3_nt: TGTGCCAGTAGTTGGGGACAGAGCTCTAAGGCCAACGTCCTGACTTTC; cdr3_aa: CASSWGQSSKANVLTF
v_call: TRBV13; d_call: -; cdr3_length: 15; clone_size: medium-sized; j_call: TRBJ2-3; cdr3_nt: TGTGCCAGCAGCTTAAGGGGGGCGTACACAGATACGCAGTATTTT; cdr3_aa: CASSLRGAYTDTQYF
v_call: TRBV28; d_call: TRBD2; cdr3_length: 20; clone_size: -; j_call: TRBJ2-5; cdr3_nt: TGTGCCAGCAGTTTAGTCCCGCCCGGACTAGCCCTCGAAATCCAAGAGACCCAGTACTTC; cdr3_aa: CASSLVPPGLALEIQETQYF
v_call: TRBV20-1; d_call: TRBD2; cdr3_length: 15; clone_size: -; j_call: TRBJ2-1; cdr3_nt: TGCAGTGCTAGAGGGGCACTAAGCGGGGTCAATGAGCAGTTCTTC; cdr3_aa: CSARGALSGVNEQFF
v_call: TRBV6-5; d_call: -; cdr3_length: 17; clone_size: -; j_call: TRBJ1-1; cdr3_nt: TGTGCCAGCAGTTACACGCAGGTCGGGCTCCATCGTAAACCCACTTTCTTT; cdr3_aa: CASSYTQVGLHRKPTFF
v_call: TRBV19; d_call: TRBD2; cdr3_length: 13; clone_size: medium-sized; j_call: TRBJ2-7; cdr3_nt: TGTGCCAGTAGTTCGGGACTAGCCTACGAGCAGTACTTC; cdr3_aa: CASSSGLAYEQYF